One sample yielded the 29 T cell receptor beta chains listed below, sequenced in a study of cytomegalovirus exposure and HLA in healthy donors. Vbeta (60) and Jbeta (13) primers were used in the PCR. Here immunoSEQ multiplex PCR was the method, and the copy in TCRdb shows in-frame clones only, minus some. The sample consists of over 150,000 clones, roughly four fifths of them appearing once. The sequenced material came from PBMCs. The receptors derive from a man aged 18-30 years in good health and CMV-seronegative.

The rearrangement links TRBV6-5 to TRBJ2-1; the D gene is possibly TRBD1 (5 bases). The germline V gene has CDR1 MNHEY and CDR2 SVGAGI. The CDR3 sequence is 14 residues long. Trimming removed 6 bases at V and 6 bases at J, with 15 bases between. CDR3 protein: CASSPLSQGNEQFF. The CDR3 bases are TGTGCCAGCAGCCCCTTGTCGCAGGGCAATGAGCAGTTCTTC.

CDR3 sequence (DNA): TGTGCCAGTAGTGGCGCTAGCGGGCCCTACGAGCAGTACTTC. It yields the protein CASSGASGPYEQYF. The chain has TRBV19 and TRBJ2-7, with TRBD2 identical over 8 bases. Germline CDR1 and CDR2: LNHDA and SQIVND (reference sequence). The CDR3 consists of 14 residues. J lost 2 bases, V lost 5 bases, and 5 bases had no gene match.

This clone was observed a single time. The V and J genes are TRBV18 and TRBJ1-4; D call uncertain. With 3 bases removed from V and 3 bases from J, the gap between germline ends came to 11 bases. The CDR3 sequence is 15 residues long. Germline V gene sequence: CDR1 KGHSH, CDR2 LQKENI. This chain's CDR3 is CASSPAAAANEKLFF. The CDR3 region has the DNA TGTGCCAGCTCACCGGCGGCAGCCGCTAATGAAAAACTGTTTTTT. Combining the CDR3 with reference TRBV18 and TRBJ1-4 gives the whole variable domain NAGVMQNPRHLVRRRGQEARLRCSPMKGHSHVYWYRQLPEEGLKFMVYLQKENIIDESGMPKERFSAEFPKEGPSILRIQQVVRGDSAAYFCASSPAAAANEKLFFGSGTQLSVL.

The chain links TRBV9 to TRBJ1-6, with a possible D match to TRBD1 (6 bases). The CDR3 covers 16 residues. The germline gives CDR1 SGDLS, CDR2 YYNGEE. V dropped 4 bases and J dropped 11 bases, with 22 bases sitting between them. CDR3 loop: CASSPRGPTGAPPLHF. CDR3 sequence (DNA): TGTGCCAGCAGCCCCCGTGGGCCGACAGGCGCCCCACCCCTCCACTTT.

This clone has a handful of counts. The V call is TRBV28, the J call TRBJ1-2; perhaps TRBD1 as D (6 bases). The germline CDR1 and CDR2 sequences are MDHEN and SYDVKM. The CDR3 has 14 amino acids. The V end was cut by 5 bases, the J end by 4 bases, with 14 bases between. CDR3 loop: CASSTQGGGYGYTF. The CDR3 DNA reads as TGTGCCAGCAGTACACAGGGAGGGGGCTATGGCTACACCTTC.

CDR3 sequence (DNA): TGCGCCAGCAGCTTGGGGTCAGGGGAGGGTGAAAAACTGTTTTTT. As protein: CASSLGSGEGEKLFF. This chain connects TRBV5-1 to TRBJ1-4; D perhaps matches TRBD1 (6 bases). The CDR3 runs 15 residues. The V and J ends lost 0 bases and 7 bases respectively, with 13 bases between them. Germline-derived CDR1 and CDR2 are SGHRS and YFSETQ.

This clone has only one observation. The CDR3 DNA sequence: TGCGCCAGCAGGGCCGAGGTTGGTGGAAACACCATATATTTT. Amino acids: CASRAEVGGNTIYF. The chain joins TRBV4-1 to TRBJ1-3; unclear D gene. Trimming took off 6 bases at V and 3 bases at J, with 12 bases between the two ends. Germline V gives CDR1 MGHRA, CDR2 YSYEKL. This CDR3 spans 14 amino acids.

CDR3 bases: TGTGCCAGCAGCAGGACAGTCCGCACCTACGAGCAGTACTTC. It codes for CASSRTVRTYEQYF. The chain is built from TRBV6-5 and TRBJ2-7; possible D gene TRBD1, 6 bases. V dropped 6 bases and J dropped 2 bases, with 14 bases sitting between them. The CDR3 length is 14 residues. Germline V gene data show CDR1 as MNHEY and CDR2 as SVGAGI.

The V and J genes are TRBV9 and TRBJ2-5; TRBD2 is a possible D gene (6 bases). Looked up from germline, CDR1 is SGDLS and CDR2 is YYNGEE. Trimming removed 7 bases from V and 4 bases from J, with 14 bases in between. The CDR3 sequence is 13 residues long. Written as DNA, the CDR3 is TGTGCCAGCGGGATCTCCGGGAGAGAGACCCAGTACTTC. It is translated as CASGISGRETQYF. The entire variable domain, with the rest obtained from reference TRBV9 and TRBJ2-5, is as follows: DSGVTQTPKHLITATGQRVTLRCSPRSGDLSVYWYQQSLDQGLQFLIQYYNGEERAKGNILERFSAQQFPDLHSELNLSSLELGDSALYFCASGISGRETQYFGPGTRLLVL.

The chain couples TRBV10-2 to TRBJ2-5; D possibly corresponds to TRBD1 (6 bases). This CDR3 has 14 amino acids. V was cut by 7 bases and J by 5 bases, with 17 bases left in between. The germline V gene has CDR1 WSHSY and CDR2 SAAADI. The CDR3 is CASTLTGIEETQYF. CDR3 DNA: TGCGCCAGCACCCTTACAGGGATCGAGGAGACCCAGTACTTC.

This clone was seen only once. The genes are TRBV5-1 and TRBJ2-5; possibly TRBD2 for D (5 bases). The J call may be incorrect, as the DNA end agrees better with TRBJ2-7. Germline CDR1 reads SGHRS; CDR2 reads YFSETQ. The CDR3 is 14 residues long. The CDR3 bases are TGCGCCAGCAGCTTGGTCCCGCCGGGAAACGAGCAGTACTTC. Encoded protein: CASSLVPPGNEQYF.

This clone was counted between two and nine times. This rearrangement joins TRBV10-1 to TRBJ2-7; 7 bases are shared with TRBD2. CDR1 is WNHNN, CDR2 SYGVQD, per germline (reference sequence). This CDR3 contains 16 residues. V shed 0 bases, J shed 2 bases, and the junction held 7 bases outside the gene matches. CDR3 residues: CASSESSGGEAYEQYF. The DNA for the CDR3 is TGCGCCAGCAGTGAGTCGAGTGGGGGGGAAGCCTACGAGCAGTACTTC.

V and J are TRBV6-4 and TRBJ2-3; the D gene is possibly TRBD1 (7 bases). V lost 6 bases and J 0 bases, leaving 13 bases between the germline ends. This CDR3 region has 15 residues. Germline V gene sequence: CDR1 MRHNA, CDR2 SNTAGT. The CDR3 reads CASSARGASTDTQYF. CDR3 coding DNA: TGTGCCAGCAGCGCCAGGGGGGCTAGCACAGATACGCAGTATTTT.

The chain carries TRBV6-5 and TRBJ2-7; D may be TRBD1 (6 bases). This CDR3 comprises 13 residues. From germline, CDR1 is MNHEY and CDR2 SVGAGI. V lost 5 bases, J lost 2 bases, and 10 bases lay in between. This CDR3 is CASSQQGPYEQYF. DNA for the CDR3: TGTGCCAGCAGTCAGCAGGGGCCCTACGAGCAGTACTTC.

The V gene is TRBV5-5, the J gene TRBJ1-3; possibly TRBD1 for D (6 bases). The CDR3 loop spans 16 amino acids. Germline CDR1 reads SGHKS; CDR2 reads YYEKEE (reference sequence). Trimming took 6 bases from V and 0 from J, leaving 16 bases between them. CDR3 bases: TGTGCCAGCACCCTACAGGGCGATAGCTCTGGAAACACCATATATTTT. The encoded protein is CASTLQGDSSGNTIYF.

CDR3 amino acids: CSVIATNEKLFF. CDR3 DNA sequence: TGCAGCGTCATTGCAACTAATGAAAAACTGTTTTTT. The V and J genes are TRBV29-1 and TRBJ1-4; no firm D call. The CDR3 consists of 12 residues. V was shortened by 6 bases and J by 0 bases, with 5 bases between the two germline ends. Germline V CDR1 and CDR2: SQVTM, ANQGSEA.

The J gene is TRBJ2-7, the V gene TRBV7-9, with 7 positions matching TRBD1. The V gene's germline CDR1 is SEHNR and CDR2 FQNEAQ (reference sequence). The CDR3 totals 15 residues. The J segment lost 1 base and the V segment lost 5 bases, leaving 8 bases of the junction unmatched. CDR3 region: CASSPAGTVSYEQYF. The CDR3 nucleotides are TGTGCCAGCAGCCCCGCCGGGACAGTTTCCTACGAGCAGTACTTC.

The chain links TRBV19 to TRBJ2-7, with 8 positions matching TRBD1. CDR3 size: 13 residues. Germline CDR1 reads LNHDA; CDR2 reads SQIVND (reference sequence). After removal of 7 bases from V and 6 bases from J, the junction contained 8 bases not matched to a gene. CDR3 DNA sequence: TGTGCCAGTAAAGCCTCAGGGGGCGCCGAGCAGTACTTC. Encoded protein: CASKASGGAEQYF.

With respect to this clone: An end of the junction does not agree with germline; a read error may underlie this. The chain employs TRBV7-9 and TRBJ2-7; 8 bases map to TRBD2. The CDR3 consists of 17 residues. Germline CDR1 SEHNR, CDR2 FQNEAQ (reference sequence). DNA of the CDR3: TGTTCCAGCAGCTTCTCGGCTAGCGGGTCCATCACCTACGAGCAGTACTTC. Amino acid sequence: CSSSFSASGSITYEQYF.

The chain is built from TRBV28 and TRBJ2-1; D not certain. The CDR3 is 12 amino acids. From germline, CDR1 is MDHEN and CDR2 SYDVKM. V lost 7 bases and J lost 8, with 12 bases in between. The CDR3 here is CASTPDHYEQFF. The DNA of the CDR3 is TGTGCCAGCACCCCAGATCATTATGAGCAGTTCTTC.

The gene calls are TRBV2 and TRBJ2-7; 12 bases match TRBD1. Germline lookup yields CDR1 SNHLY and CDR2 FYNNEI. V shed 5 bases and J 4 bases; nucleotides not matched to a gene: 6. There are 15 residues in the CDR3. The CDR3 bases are TGTGCCAGCAGTCACGGGACAGGGGGCCCATACGAGCAGTACTTC. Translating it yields CASSHGTGGPYEQYF.

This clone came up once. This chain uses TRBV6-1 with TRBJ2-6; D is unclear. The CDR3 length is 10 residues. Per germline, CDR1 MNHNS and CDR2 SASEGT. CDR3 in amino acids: CGTGANVLTF. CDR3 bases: TGTGGTACTGGGGCCAACGTCCTGACTTTC.

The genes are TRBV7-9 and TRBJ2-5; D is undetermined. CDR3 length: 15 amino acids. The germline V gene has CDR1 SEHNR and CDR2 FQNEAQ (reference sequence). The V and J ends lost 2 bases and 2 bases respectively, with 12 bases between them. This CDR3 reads CASSLTIRNQETQYF. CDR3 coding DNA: TGTGCCAGCAGCTTAACAATCAGGAATCAAGAGACCCAGTACTTC.

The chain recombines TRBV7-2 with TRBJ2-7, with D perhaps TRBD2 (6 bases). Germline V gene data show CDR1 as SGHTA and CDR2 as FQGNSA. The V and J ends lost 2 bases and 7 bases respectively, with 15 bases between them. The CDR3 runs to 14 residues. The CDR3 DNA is TGTGCCAGCAGCTTAAACGGGGGATGGAGAGAGCAGTACTTC. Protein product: CASSLNGGWREQYF. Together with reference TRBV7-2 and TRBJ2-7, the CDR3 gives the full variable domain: GAGVSQSPSNKVTEKGKDVELRCDPISGHTALYWYRQSLGQGLEFLIYFQGNSAPDKSGLPSDRFSAERTGGSVSTLTIQRTQQEDSAVYLCASSLNGGWREQYFGPGTRLTVT.

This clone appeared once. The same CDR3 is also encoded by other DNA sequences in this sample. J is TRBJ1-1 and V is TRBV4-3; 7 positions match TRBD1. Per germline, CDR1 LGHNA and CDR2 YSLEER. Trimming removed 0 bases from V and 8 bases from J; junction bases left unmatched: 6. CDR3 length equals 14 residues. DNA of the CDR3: TGCGCCAGCAGCCAAGATCCACAGGGGTACGAAGCTTTCTTT. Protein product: CASSQDPQGYEAFF.

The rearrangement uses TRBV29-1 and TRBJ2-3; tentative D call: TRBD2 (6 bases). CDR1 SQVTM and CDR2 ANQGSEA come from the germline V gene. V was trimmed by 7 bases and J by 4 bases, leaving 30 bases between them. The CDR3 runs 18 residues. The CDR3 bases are TGCAGCGCCCGAGGAGACCCGGGACTTCACATAGCCCCAGATACGCAGTATTTT. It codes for CSARGDPGLHIAPDTQYF.

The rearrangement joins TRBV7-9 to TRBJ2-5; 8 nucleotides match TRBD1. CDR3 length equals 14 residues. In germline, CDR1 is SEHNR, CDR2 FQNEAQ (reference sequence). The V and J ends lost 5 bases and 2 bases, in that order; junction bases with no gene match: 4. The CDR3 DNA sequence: TGTGCCAGCAGCCACCGACAGGGGCAAGAGACCCAGTACTTC. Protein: CASSHRQGQETQYF.

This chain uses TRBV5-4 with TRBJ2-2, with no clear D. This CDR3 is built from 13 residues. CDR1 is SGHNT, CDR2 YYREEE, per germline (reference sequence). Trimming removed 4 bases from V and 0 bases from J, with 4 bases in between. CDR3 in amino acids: CASSPSNTGELFF. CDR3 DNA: TGTGCCAGCAGCCCCTCGAACACCGGGGAGCTGTTTTTT.

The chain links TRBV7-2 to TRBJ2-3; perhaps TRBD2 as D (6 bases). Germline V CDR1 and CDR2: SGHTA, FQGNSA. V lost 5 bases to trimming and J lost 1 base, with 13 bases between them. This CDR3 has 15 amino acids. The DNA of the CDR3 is TGTGCCAGCAGCGCCGCCTCTAGCGGCACAGATACGCAGTATTTT. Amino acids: CASSAASSGTDTQYF.